This T cell receptor (beta chain) was captured in a study of blood T cells in healthy people across ages. This clonotype was counted only a few times. A J-beta primer mix and a sample-barcoded 5' primer were used in a second PCR of about 7 to 12 cycles. Each CDR3 protein is one row after TCRdb ran MiXCR on the 5' RACE reads. The repertoire holds fewer than 1,000,000 distinct CDR3 sequences, with about half as singletons. V shed 4 bases and J shed 0 bases, with 13 bases lying between them. CDR3 length: 16 residues. Germline V gene data show CDR1 as MRHNA and CDR2 as SNTAGT. Sequenced: blood. The chain combines TRBV6-4 with TRBJ2-1; no clear D. This sequence originates from a man older than 75 in good health. Here the CDR3 DNA reads TGTGCCAGCAGTGTCGAGTGGGTCAGCTCCTACAATGAGCAGTTCTTC. Translating it yields CASSVEWVSSYNEQFF.